Listed below are T cell receptor beta chains from one sample, sequenced in a study of Ad26.COV2.S vaccination and SARS-CoV-2 variants. Assay: immunoSEQ multiplex PCR; the TCRdb copy retains only in-frame clones and omits some. The table shows approximately 340,000 clones, with roughly 85% occurring only once. Sequences were derived from peripheral blood, sampled in a trial of Ad26.COV2.S vaccine versus placebo. These receptors were obtained from a person aged 18-65 years who received the Ad26.COV2.S COVID-19 vaccine or a placebo. CDR3s include the opening cysteine and the closing phenylalanine or tryptophan. Fields, in order: J gene, clone size, V gene, D gene, CDR3 protein, CDR3 DNA. The D gene is left open where the match is weak. Some rows have no size entry. The others give once, few or many, or a class for an expanded clone.

j_call: TRBJ2-5; clone_size: once; v_call: TRBV7-2; d_call: NA; cdr3_aa: CASSLAFWVAETQYF; cdr3_nt: TGTGCCAGCAGCTTAGCTTTTTGGGTAGCAGAGACCCAGTACTTC
j_call: TRBJ2-3; clone_size: NA; v_call: TRBV4-3; d_call: TRBD2; cdr3_aa: CASSQELAPGGNTDTQYF; cdr3_nt: TGCGCCAGCAGCCAAGAGTTGGCCCCGGGAGGGAATACAGATACGCAGTATTTT
j_call: TRBJ2-1; clone_size: NA; v_call: TRBV2; d_call: TRBD2; cdr3_aa: CASTRPGLAGSGSYNEQFF; cdr3_nt: TGTGCCAGCACTCGACCGGGACTAGCGGGATCGGGGTCCTACAATGAGCAGTTCTTC
j_call: TRBJ2-7; clone_size: NA; v_call: TRBV7-9; d_call: TRBD2; cdr3_aa: CASSSRLADSYEQYF; cdr3_nt: TGTGCCAGCAGCTCTCGACTAGCGGACTCCTACGAGCAGTACTTC
j_call: TRBJ1-5; clone_size: few; v_call: TRBV27; d_call: NA; cdr3_aa: CASSGNQPQHF; cdr3_nt: TGTGCCAGCAGTGGAAATCAGCCCCAGCATTTT
j_call: TRBJ2-2; clone_size: once; v_call: TRBV19; d_call: NA; cdr3_aa: CASSILRNTGELFF; cdr3_nt: TGTGCCAGTAGTATCCTAAGGAACACCGGGGAGCTGTTTTTT
j_call: TRBJ1-1; clone_size: few; v_call: TRBV6-1; d_call: NA; cdr3_aa: CATREEVRGAFF; cdr3_nt: TGTGCCACCAGGGAAGAGGTTCGGGGAGCTTTCTTT
j_call: TRBJ2-5; clone_size: NA; v_call: TRBV4-2; d_call: NA; cdr3_aa: CASSQGGVGETQYF; cdr3_nt: TGTGCCAGCAGCCAAGGGGGGGTTGGGGAGACCCAGTACTTC
j_call: TRBJ2-2; clone_size: few; v_call: TRBV10-1; d_call: NA; cdr3_aa: CASSGQASNTGELFF; cdr3_nt: TGCGCCAGCAGTGGCCAGGCTTCGAACACCGGGGAGCTGTTTTTT
j_call: TRBJ1-5; clone_size: NA; v_call: TRBV6-2/TRBV6-3; d_call: NA; cdr3_aa: CASSDTQGSYNQPQHF; cdr3_nt: TGTGCCAGCAGCGACACCCAGGGGTCCTATAATCAGCCCCAGCATTTT
j_call: TRBJ2-1; clone_size: once; v_call: TRBV6-6; d_call: NA; cdr3_aa: CASSPTRGARSYNEQFF; cdr3_nt: TGTGCCAGCAGTCCTACTCGCGGCGCGAGATCCTACAATGAGCAGTTCTTC
j_call: TRBJ2-2; clone_size: NA; v_call: TRBV5-1; d_call: NA; cdr3_aa: CASSFVVGSGELFF; cdr3_nt: TGCGCCAGCAGCTTTGTAGTTGGGTCCGGGGAGCTGTTTTTT
j_call: TRBJ1-2; clone_size: NA; v_call: TRBV19; d_call: NA; cdr3_aa: CASSIAFRQRDYGYTF; cdr3_nt: TGTGCCAGTAGTATAGCGTTCCGACAGCGGGACTATGGCTACACCTTC
j_call: TRBJ2-3; clone_size: few; v_call: TRBV4-2; d_call: TRBD2; cdr3_aa: CASSQTSGRALEDTQYF; cdr3_nt: TGTGCCAGCAGCCAAACCAGCGGGAGGGCCCTCGAAGATACGCAGTATTTT
j_call: TRBJ2-2; clone_size: NA; v_call: TRBV9; d_call: TRBD1; cdr3_aa: CASNTGQGTGELFF; cdr3_nt: TGTGCCAGTAACACGGGACAGGGAACCGGGGAGCTGTTTTTT
j_call: TRBJ2-6; clone_size: NA; v_call: TRBV19; d_call: NA; cdr3_aa: CASSFKLRGNGANVLTF; cdr3_nt: TGTGCCAGTAGTTTTAAACTTCGGGGGAATGGGGCCAACGTCCTGACTTTC
j_call: TRBJ2-2; clone_size: NA; v_call: TRBV18; d_call: TRBD1; cdr3_aa: CASSRQGPPDTGELFF; cdr3_nt: TGTGCCAGCTCTCGACAGGGTCCCCCGGACACCGGGGAGCTGTTTTTT
j_call: TRBJ1-2; clone_size: NA; v_call: TRBV4-3; d_call: TRBD1; cdr3_aa: CASSQGLLGQGPGYTF; cdr3_nt: TGCGCCAGCAGCCAAGGGCTGTTGGGACAGGGGCCTGGCTACACCTTC
j_call: TRBJ2-1; clone_size: NA; v_call: TRBV28; d_call: TRBD2; cdr3_aa: CANHPAGAVDYNEQFF; cdr3_nt: TGTGCCAATCACCCCGCGGGAGCAGTAGATTACAATGAGCAGTTCTTC
j_call: TRBJ2-1; clone_size: NA; v_call: TRBV19; d_call: TRBD2; cdr3_aa: CASSALAEKQFF; cdr3_nt: TGTGCCAGTAGTGCCCTAGCGGAAAAGCAGTTCTTC
j_call: TRBJ2-1; clone_size: few; v_call: TRBV12-5; d_call: TRBD1; cdr3_aa: CASGLEQGYEQFF; cdr3_nt: TGTGCTAGTGGTTTAGAACAGGGGTATGAGCAGTTCTTC
j_call: TRBJ1-2; clone_size: NA; v_call: TRBV6-5; d_call: TRBD1; cdr3_aa: CASSYAFTGGNYGYTF; cdr3_nt: TGTGCCAGCAGTTACGCCTTCACAGGGGGGAACTATGGCTACACCTTC
j_call: TRBJ2-7; clone_size: once; v_call: TRBV27; d_call: NA; cdr3_aa: CASSYGVTYEQYF; cdr3_nt: TGTGCCAGCAGTTACGGGGTAACCTACGAGCAGTACTTC
j_call: TRBJ2-3; clone_size: NA; v_call: TRBV5-1; d_call: TRBD2; cdr3_aa: CASSFLAESTDTQYF; cdr3_nt: TGCGCCAGCAGCTTCCTAGCGGAAAGCACAGATACGCAGTATTTT
j_call: TRBJ1-1; clone_size: NA; v_call: TRBV29-1; d_call: NA; cdr3_aa: CSAEVPDRLNTEAFF; cdr3_nt: TGCAGCGCAGAAGTACCGGACAGACTGAACACTGAAGCTTTCTTT
j_call: TRBJ2-1; clone_size: NA; v_call: TRBV9; d_call: TRBD2; cdr3_aa: CASSVVSGGSEQFF; cdr3_nt: TGTGCCAGCAGCGTAGTTAGCGGGGGGTCTGAGCAGTTCTTC
j_call: TRBJ2-1; clone_size: NA; v_call: TRBV28; d_call: NA; cdr3_aa: CASSFRKLNEQFF; cdr3_nt: TGTGCCAGCAGTTTCAGAAAGTTGAATGAGCAGTTCTTC
j_call: TRBJ1-4; clone_size: NA; v_call: TRBV5-1; d_call: NA; cdr3_aa: CASSVDINEKLFF; cdr3_nt: TGCGCCAGCAGCGTGGACATTAATGAAAAACTGTTTTTT
j_call: TRBJ2-7; clone_size: NA; v_call: TRBV27; d_call: NA; cdr3_aa: CASRNRDQDMGEQYF; cdr3_nt: TGTGCCAGCAGGAACCGGGACCAGGACATGGGAGAGCAGTACTTC
j_call: TRBJ1-2; clone_size: once; v_call: TRBV29-1; d_call: NA; cdr3_aa: CSVDRLGDTNYGYTF; cdr3_nt: TGCAGCGTTGATCGTTTGGGGGACACTAACTATGGCTACACCTTC
j_call: TRBJ2-5; clone_size: once; v_call: TRBV7-2; d_call: NA; cdr3_aa: CASSLDRVQETQYF; cdr3_nt: TGTGCCAGCAGCTTAGATCGGGTACAAGAGACCCAGTACTTC
j_call: TRBJ1-3; clone_size: NA; v_call: TRBV7-6; d_call: NA; cdr3_aa: CASSLELSSSGNTIYF; cdr3_nt: TGTGCCAGCAGCTTAGAGCTATCGAGCTCTGGAAACACCATATATTTT